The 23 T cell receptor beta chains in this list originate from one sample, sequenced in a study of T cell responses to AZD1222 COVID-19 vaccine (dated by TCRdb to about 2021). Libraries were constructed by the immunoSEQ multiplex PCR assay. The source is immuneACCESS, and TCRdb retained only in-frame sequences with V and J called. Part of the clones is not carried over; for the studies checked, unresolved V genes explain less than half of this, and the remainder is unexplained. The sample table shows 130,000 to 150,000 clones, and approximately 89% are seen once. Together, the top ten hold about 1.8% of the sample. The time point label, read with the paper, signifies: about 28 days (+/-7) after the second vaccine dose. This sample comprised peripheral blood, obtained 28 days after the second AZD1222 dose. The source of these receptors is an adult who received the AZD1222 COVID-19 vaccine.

CDR3 nucleotide sequence: TGCGCCAGCAGCTTGGGGCAGGGGAAGGATACGCAGTATTTT. This sequence encodes CASSLGQGKDTQYF. The chain combines TRBV5-1 with TRBJ2-3, with a possible D match to TRBD1 (6 bases). CDR1 and CDR2 from the germline V gene are SGHRS and YFSETQ. CDR3 length: 14 amino acids. V gave up 0 bases and J gave up 6 bases, with 11 bases separating them.

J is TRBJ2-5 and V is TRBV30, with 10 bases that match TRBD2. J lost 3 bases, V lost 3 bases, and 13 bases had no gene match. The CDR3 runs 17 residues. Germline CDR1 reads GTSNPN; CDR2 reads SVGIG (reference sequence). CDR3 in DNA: TGTGCCTGGAGCAAAAACTTGGCTAGCGGGAGCAAAGAGACCCAGTACTTC. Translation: CAWSKNLASGSKETQYF.

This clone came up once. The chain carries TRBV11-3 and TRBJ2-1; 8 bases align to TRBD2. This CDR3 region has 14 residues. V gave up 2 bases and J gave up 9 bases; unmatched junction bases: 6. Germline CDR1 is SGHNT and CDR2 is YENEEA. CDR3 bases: TGTGCCAGCAGCTTAAGCGGGAGAGGACTTGAGCAGTTCTTC. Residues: CASSLSGRGLEQFF.

The CDR3 is CASSLDHGGRYPMNTEAFF. CDR3 nucleotides: TGTGCCAGCAGCTTAGATCATGGGGGGCGGTATCCCATGAACACTGAAGCTTTCTTT. The chain joins TRBV11-3 to TRBJ1-1; TRBD1 might be the D (6 bases). Germline CDR1 reads SGHNT; CDR2 reads YENEEA. This CDR3 region has 19 residues. V lost 0 bases and J lost 0, with 20 bases in between.

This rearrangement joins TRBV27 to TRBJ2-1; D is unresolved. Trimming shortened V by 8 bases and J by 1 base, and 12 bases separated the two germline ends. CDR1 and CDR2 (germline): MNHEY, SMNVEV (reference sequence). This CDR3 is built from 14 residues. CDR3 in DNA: TGTGCCAGCGGGCGGAGCGAATCCTACAATGAGCAGTTCTTC. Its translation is CASGRSESYNEQFF.

The CDR3 nucleotides are TGTGCCAGCAGCATCACAGGAGCGAGTTCACCCCTCCACTTT. Amino acid sequence: CASSITGASSPLHF. This chain links TRBV14 with TRBJ1-6; possibly TRBD1 for D (5 bases). Germline V lookup: CDR1 SGHDN, CDR2 FVKESK. This CDR3 has 14 residues. V lost 5 bases and J lost 9, with 14 bases in between.

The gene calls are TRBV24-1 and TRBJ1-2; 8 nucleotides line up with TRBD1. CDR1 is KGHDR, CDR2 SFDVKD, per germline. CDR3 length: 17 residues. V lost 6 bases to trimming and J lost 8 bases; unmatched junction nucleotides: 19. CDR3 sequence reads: CATSTRPGPDRGSGYTF. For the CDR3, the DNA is TGTGCCACCAGTACCCGACCAGGTCCCGACAGGGGAAGCGGCTACACCTTC.

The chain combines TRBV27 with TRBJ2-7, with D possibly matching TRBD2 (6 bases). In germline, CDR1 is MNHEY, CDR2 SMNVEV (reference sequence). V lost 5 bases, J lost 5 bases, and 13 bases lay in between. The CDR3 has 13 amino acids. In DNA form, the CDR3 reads TGTGCCAGCAGTCAGCGACTAGTTGACGAGCAGTACTTC. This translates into CASSQRLVDEQYF.

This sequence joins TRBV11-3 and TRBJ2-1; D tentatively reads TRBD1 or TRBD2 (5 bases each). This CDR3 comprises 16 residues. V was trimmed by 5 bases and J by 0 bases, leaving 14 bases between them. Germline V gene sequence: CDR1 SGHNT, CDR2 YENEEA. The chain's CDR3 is CASSEVSGTSYNEQFF. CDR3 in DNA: TGTGCCAGCAGCGAGGTATCGGGGACCTCCTACAATGAGCAGTTCTTC.

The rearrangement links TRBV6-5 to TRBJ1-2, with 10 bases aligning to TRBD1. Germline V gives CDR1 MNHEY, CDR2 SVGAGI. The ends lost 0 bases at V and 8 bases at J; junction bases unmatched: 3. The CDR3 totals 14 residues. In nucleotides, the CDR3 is TGTGCCAGCAGTTACTCGGGACAGGGGTACGGCTACACCTTC. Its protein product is CASSYSGQGYGYTF.

Written as DNA, the CDR3 is TGTGCCATCAGTGAGATTAGTAGCAGCGAGCAGTTCTTC. This encodes CAISEISSSEQFF. The chain employs TRBV10-3 and TRBJ2-1; D unclear. The CDR3 extends over 13 amino acids. The germline CDR1 and CDR2 sequences are ENHRY and SYGVKD. Trimming removed 2 bases at V and 10 bases at J, with 12 bases between.

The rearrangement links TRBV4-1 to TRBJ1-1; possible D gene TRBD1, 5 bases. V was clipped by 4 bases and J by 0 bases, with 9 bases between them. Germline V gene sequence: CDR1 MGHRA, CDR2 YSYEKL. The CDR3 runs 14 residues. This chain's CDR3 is CASSPGTVNTEAFF. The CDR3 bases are TGCGCCAGCAGCCCCGGGACGGTGAACACTGAAGCTTTCTTT.

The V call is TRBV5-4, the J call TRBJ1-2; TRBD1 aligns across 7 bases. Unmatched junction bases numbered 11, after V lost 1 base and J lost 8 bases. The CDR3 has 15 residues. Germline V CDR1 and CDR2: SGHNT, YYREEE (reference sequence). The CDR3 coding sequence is TGTGCCAGCAGCTTGTCACAGGGGAGCTTGGGCGGCTACACCTTC. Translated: CASSLSQGSLGGYTF.

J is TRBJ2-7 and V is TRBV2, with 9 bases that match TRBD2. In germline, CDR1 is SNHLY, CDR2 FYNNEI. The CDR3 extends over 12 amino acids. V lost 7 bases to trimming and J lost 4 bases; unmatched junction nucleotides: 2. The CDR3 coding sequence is TGTGCCAGCAATAGCGGGAGTTACGAGCAGTACTTC. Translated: CASNSGSYEQYF.

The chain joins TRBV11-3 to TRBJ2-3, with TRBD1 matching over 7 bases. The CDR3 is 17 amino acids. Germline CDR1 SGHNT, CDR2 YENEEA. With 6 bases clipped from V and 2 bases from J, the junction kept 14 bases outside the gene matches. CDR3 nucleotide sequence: TGTGCCAGCAGTTACGATTCCGGGACAGAGTTCACAGATACGCAGTATTTT. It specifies CASSYDSGTEFTDTQYF.

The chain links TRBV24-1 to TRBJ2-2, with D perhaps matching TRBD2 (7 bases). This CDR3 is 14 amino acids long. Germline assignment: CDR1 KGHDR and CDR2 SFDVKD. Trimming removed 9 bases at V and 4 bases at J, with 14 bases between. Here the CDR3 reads CATGRGAGTGELFF. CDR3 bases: TGTGCCACCGGCCGGGGGGCCGGCACCGGGGAGCTGTTTTTT.

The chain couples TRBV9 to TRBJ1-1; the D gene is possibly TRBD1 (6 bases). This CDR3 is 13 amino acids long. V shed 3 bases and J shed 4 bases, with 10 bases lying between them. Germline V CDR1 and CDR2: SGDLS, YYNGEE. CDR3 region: CASSARGATEAFF. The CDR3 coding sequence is TGTGCCAGCAGCGCTCGGGGGGCCACTGAAGCTTTCTTT.

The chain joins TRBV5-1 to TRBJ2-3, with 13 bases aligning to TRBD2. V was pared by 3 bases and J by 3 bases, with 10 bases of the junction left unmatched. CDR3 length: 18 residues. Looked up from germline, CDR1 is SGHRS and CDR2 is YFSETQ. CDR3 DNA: TGCGCCAGCAGCTCGGTGCCGCGGGGACTAGCGGGGACAGATACGCAGTATTTT. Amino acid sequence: CASSSVPRGLAGTDTQYF.

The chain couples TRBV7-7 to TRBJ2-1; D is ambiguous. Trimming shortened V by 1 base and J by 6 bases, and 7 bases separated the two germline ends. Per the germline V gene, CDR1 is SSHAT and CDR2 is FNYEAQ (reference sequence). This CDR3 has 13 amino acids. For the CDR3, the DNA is TGTGCCAGCAGCTTAGAAGCGAGCAATGAGCAGTTCTTC. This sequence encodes CASSLEASNEQFF.

Written as DNA, the CDR3 is TGTGCCAGCAGTTTAACTACCGGGATCGCTCAGCCCCAGCATTTT. It yields the protein CASSLTTGIAQPQHF. This chain joins TRBV28 and TRBJ1-5, with D unresolved. Trimming removed 2 bases at V and 6 bases at J, with 14 bases between. Germline V lookup: CDR1 MDHEN, CDR2 SYDVKM. The CDR3 spans 15 residues. The full variable domain, with the rest looked up from reference TRBV28 and TRBJ1-5, is DVKVTQSSRYLVKRTGEKVFLECVQDMDHENMFWYRQDPGLGLRLIYFSYDVKMKEKGDIPEGYSVSREKKERFSLILESASTNQTSMYLCASSLTTGIAQPQHFGDGTRLSIL.

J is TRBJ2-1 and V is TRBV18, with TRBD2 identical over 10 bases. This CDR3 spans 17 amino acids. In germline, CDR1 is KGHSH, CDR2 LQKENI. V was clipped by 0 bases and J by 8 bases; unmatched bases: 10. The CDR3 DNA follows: TGTGCCAGCTCACCACCGGGAGCGGGAGGGCCTTGGGATGAGCAGTTCTTC. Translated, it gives CASSPPGAGGPWDEQFF.

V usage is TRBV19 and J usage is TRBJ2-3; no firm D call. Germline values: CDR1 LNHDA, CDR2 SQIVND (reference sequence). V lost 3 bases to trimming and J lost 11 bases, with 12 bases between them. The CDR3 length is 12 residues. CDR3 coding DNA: TGTGCCAGTAGTATGGGCATGGATGGGCAGTATTTT. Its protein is CASSMGMDGQYF.

The CDR3 DNA reads as TGTGCCAGCAGCCCCGGAGCTACACCCGGCTATGGCTACACCTTC. It yields the protein CASSPGATPGYGYTF. V is TRBV11-2 and J is TRBJ1-2; D gene ambiguous. Germline V gives CDR1 SGHAT, CDR2 FQNNGV. The CDR3 covers 15 residues. V was pared by 5 bases and J by 4 bases, with 17 bases between.